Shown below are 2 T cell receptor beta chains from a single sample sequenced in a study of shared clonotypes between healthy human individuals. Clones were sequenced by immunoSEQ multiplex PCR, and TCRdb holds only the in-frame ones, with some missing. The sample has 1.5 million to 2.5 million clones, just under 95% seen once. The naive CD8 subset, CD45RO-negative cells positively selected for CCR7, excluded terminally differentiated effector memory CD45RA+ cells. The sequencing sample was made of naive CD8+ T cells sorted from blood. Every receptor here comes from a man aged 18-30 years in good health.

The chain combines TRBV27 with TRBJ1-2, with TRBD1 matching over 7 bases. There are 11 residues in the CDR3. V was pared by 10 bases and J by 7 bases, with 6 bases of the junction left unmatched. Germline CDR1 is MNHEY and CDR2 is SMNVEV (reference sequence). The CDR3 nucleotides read TGTGCCACCGGGAGGGGGCTTGGCTACACCTTC. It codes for CATGRGLGYTF.

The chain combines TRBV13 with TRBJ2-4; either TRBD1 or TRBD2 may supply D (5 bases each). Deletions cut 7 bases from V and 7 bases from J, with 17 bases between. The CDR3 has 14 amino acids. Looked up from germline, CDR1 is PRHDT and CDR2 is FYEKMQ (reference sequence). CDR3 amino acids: CASTSSGAGNIQYF. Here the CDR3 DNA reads TGTGCCAGCACCTCGTCCGGGGCAGGGAACATTCAGTACTTC.